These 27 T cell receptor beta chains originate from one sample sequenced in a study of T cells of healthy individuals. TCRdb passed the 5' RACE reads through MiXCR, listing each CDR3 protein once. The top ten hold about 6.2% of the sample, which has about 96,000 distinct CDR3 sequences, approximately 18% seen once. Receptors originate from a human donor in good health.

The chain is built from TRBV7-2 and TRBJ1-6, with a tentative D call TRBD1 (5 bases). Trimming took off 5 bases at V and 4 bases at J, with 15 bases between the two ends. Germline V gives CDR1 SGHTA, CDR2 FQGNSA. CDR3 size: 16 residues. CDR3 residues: CASSPRPGRYNSPLHF. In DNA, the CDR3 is TGTGCCAGCAGCCCGCGTCCAGGGAGGTATAATTCACCCCTCCACTTT.

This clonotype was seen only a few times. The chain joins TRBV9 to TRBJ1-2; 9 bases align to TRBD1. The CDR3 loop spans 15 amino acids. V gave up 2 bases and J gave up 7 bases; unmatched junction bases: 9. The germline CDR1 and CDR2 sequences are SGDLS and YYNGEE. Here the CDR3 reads CASSVGGLTGGGYTF. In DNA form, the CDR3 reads TGTGCCAGCAGCGTGGGCGGTCTGACAGGGGGTGGCTACACCTTC.

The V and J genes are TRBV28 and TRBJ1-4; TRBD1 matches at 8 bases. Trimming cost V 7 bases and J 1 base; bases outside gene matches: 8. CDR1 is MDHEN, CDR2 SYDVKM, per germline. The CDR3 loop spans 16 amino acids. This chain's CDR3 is CASISGGARTNEKLFF. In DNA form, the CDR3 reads TGTGCCAGCATTTCAGGGGGCGCCCGAACTAATGAAAAACTGTTTTTT.

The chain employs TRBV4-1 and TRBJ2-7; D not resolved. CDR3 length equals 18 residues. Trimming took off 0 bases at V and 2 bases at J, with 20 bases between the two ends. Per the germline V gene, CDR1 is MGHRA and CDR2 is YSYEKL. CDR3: CASSQDYGYRMIPYEQYF. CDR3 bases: TGCGCCAGCAGCCAAGATTATGGGTACAGAATGATACCCTACGAGCAGTACTTC.

Here the CDR3 reads CASSLGTSPSYNEQFF. CDR3 nucleotide sequence: TGTGCCAGCAGCTTAGGGACTAGTCCTTCCTACAATGAGCAGTTCTTC. V is TRBV7-2 and J is TRBJ2-1, with 7 bases fitting TRBD2. Germline trimming cut 1 base from V and 1 base from J; bases unmatched to any gene: 4. In germline, CDR1 is SGHTA, CDR2 FQGNSA. CDR3 length: 16 amino acids.

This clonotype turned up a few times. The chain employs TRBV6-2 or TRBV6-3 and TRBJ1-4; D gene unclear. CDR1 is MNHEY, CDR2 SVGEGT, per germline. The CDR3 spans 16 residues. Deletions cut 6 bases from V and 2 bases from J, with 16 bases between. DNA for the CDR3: TGTGCCAGCAGCCATCCTCAGCGAGAGACTAATGAAAAACTGTTTTTT. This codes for CASSHPQRETNEKLFF.

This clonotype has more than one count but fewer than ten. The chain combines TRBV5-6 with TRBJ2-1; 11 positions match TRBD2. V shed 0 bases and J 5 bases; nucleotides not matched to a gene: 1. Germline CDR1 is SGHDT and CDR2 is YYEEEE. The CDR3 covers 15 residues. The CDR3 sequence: CASSLVAGGNNEQFF. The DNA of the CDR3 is TGTGCCAGCAGCTTGGTAGCGGGAGGGAACAATGAGCAGTTCTTC.

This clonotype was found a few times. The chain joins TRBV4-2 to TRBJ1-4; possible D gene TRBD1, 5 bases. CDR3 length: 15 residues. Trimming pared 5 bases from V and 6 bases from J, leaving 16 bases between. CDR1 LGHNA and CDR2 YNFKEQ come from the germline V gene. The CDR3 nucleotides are TGTGCCAGCAGCAAGGGGCCGTCGGGGGATGAAAAACTGTTTTTT. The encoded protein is CASSKGPSGDEKLFF.

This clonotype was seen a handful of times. CDR3 residues: CASSPGRTGRHPQPQHF. As DNA, the CDR3 is TGTGCCAGCAGTCCCGGGCGGACAGGGCGCCACCCTCAGCCCCAGCATTTT. The chain joins TRBV27 to TRBJ1-5, with 8 bases matching TRBD1. Trimming at V came to 5 bases and at J to 6 bases, leaving 15 bases not matched to a gene. The CDR3 is 17 residues long. CDR1 and CDR2 from the germline V gene are MNHEY and SMNVEV (reference sequence).

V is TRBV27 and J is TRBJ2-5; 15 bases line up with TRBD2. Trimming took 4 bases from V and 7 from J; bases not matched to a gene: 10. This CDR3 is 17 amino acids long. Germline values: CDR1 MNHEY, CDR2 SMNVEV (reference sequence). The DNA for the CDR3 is TGTGCCAGCAGTTCCCCCGGACTAGCGGGGGGGCAGGGGACCCAGTACTTC. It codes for CASSSPGLAGGQGTQYF.

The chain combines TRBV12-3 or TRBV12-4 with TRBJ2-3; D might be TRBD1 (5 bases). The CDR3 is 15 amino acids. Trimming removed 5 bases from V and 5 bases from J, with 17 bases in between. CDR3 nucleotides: TGTGCCAGCAGTCCCCGGGCAGGGTGGGAAGATACGCAGTATTTT. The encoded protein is CASSPRAGWEDTQYF.

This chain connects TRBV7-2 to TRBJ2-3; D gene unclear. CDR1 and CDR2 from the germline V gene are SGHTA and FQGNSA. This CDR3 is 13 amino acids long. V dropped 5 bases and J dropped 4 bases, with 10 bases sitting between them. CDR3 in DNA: TGTGCCAGCAGCCCCGGTTGGGCAGATACGCAGTATTTT. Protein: CASSPGWADTQYF. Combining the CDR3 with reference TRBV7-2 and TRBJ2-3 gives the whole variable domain GAGVSQSPSNKVTEKGKDVELRCDPISGHTALYWYRQSLGQGLEFLIYFQGNSAPDKSGLPSDRFSAERTGGSVSTLTIQRTQQEDSAVYLCASSPGWADTQYFGPGTRLTVL.

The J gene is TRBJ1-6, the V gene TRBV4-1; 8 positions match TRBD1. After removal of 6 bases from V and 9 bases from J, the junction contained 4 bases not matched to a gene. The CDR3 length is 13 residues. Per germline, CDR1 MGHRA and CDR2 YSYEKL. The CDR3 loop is CASSGDRSSPLHF. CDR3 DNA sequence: TGCGCCAGCAGTGGGGACAGGAGTTCACCCCTCCACTTT.

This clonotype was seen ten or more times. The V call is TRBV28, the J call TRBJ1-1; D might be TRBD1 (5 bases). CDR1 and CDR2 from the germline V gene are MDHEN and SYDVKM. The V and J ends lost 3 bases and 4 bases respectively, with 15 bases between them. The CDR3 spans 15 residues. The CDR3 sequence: CASSLANRRVTEAFF. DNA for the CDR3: TGTGCCAGCAGTTTGGCGAACAGGCGGGTCACTGAAGCTTTCTTT.

Here the CDR3 reads CASSPRDEQFF. The CDR3 DNA is TGTGCCAGCAGTCCCCGGGATGAGCAGTTCTTC. This chain uses TRBV12-3 or TRBV12-4 with TRBJ2-1; D remains ambiguous. Trimming removed 5 bases from V and 8 bases from J, with 7 bases in between. The CDR3 has 11 amino acids.

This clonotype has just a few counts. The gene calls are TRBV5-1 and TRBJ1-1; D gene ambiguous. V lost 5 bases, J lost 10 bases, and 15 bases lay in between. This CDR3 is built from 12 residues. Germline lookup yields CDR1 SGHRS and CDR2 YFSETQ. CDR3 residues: CASRRRVGSAFF. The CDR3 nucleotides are TGCGCCAGCAGGCGGAGGGTCGGGTCAGCTTTCTTT.

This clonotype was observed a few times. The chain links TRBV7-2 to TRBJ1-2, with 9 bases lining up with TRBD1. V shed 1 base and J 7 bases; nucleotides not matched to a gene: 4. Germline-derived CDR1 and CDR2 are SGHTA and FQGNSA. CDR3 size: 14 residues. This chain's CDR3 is CASSLVQGAGGYTF. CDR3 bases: TGTGCCAGCAGCTTAGTACAGGGGGCTGGTGGCTACACCTTC. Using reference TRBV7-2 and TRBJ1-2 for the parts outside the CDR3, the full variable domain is GAGVSQSPSNKVTEKGKDVELRCDPISGHTALYWYRQSLGQGLEFLIYFQGNSAPDKSGLPSDRFSAERTGGSVSTLTIQRTQQEDSAVYLCASSLVQGAGGYTFGSGTRLTVV.

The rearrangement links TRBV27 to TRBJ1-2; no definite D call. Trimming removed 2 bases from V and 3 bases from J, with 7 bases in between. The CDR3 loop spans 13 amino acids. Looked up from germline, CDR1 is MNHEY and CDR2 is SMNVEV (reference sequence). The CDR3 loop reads CASSLGDHYGYTF. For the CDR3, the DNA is TGTGCCAGCAGTTTAGGTGACCACTATGGCTACACCTTC.

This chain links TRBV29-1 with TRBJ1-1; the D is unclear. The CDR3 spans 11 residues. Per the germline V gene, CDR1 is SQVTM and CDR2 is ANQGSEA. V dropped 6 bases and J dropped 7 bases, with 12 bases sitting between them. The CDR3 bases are TGCAGCGTCAGCGGACGGGATGAAGCTTTCTTT. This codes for CSVSGRDEAFF.

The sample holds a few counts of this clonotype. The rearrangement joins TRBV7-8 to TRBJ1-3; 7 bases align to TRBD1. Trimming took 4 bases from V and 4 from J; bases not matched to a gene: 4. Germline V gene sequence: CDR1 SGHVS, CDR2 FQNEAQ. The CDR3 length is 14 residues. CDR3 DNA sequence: TGTGCCAGCAGCTACAGGGGATCGGGAAACACCATATATTTT. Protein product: CASSYRGSGNTIYF. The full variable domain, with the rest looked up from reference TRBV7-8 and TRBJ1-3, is GAGVSQSPRYKVAKRGQDVALRCDPISGHVSLFWYQQALGQGPEFLTYFQNEAQLDKSGLPSDRFFAERPEGSVSTLKIQRTQQEDSAVYLCASSYRGSGNTIYFGEGSWLTVV.

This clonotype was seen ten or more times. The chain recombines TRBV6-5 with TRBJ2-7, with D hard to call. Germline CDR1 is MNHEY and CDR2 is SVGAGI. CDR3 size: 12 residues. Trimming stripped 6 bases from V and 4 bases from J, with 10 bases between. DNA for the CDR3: TGTGCCAGCAGAAGGACCGGTTACGAGCAGTACTTC. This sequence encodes CASRRTGYEQYF.

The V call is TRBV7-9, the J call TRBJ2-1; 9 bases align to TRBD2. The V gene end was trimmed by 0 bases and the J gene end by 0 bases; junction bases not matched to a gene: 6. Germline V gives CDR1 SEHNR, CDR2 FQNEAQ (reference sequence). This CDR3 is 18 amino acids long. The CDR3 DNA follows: TGTGCCAGCAGCTTAGCGGACCATAGCGGGAGCTCCTACAATGAGCAGTTCTTC. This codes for CASSLADHSGSSYNEQFF.

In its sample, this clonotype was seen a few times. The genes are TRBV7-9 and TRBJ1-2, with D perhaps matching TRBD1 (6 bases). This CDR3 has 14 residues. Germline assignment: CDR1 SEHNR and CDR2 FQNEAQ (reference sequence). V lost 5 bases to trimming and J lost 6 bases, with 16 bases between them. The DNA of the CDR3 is TGTGCCAGCAGCCTCACCACAGGGTCGGATGGCTACACCTTC. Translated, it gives CASSLTTGSDGYTF.

This CDR3 is CASSLAEGGRGEQFF. The CDR3 DNA reads TGTGCCAGCAGCTTAGCCGAGGGGGGACGTGGTGAGCAGTTCTTC. The rearrangement links TRBV7-9 to TRBJ2-1; D might be TRBD1 or TRBD2, each matching 6 bases. Germline V CDR1 and CDR2: SEHNR, FQNEAQ (reference sequence). Trimming took off 0 bases at V and 9 bases at J, with 15 bases between the two ends. CDR3 length: 15 residues.

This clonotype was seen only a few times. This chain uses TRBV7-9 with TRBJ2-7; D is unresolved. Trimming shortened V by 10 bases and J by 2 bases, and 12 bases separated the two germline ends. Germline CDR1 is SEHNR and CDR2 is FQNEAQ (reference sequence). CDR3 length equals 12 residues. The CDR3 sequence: CATSGLTYEQYF. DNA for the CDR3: TGTGCCACTTCCGGGCTAACCTACGAGCAGTACTTC.

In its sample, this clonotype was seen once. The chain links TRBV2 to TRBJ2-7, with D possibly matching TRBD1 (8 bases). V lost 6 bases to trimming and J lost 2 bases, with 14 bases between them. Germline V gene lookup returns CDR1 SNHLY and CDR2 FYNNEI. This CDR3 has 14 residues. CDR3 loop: CASRTGEGTYEQYF. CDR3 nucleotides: TGTGCCAGCAGGACAGGGGAGGGGACCTACGAGCAGTACTTC.

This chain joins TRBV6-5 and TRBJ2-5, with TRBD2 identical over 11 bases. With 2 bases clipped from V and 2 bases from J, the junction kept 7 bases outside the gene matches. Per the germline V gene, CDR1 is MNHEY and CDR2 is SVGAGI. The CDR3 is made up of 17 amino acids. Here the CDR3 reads CASSYPPTSGDQETQYF. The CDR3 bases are TGTGCCAGCAGTTACCCCCCGACTAGCGGGGATCAAGAGACCCAGTACTTC.